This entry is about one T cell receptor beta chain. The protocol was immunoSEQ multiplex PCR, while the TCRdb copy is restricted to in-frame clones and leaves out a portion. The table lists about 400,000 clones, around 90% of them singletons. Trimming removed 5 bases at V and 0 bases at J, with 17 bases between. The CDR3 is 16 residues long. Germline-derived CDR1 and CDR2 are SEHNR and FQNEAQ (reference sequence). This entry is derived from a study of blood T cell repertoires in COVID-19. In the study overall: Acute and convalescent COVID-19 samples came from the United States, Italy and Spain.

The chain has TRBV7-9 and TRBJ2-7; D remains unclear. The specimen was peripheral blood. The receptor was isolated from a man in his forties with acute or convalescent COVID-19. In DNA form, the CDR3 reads TGTGCCAGCAGCGGTAGAGTAGCCACTGGCTCCTACGAGCAGTACTTC. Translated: CASSGRVATGSYEQYF.